These 23 T cell receptor beta chains came from one sample sequenced in a study of regulatory T cells in long-lasting Graves disease. Documented time point: newly diagnosed GD, antithyroid drugs for less than 3 months. Isolated PBMC RNA provided the starting material for the TCR library. HTBI primers from iRepertoire and Arm-PCR of CDR3 regions yielded the TCR beta libraries. MiXCR, applied by TCRdb to the multiplex PCR reads, yields one record per CDR3 protein. The sample shows hundreds of thousands of distinct CDR3 sequences, about 16% of them seen only once. These sequences were also reported in another study, on T cells in Graves' hyperthyroidism and ophthalmopathy.

Material: peripheral blood mononuclear cells (PBMCs), obtained at new diagnosis, from a patient treated with antithyroid drugs. These receptors were taken from a man aged 18 to 29 with Graves disease.

This clonotype was seen more than once but under ten times. The rearrangement uses TRBV6-1 and TRBJ1-4; TRBD1 is a possible D gene (5 bases). The V and J ends lost 7 bases and 4 bases respectively, with 10 bases between them. Germline V gene lookup returns CDR1 MNHNS and CDR2 SASEGT. There are 13 residues in the CDR3. The DNA of the CDR3 is TGTGCCAGCAACAGGCAATATAATGAAAAACTGTTTTTT. This translates into CASNRQYNEKLFF.

The table lists this clonotype with many counts. The chain combines TRBV7-9 with TRBJ2-1; 7 bases map to TRBD2. CDR1 SEHNR and CDR2 FQNEAQ come from the germline V gene (reference sequence). V shed 5 bases and J 5 bases; nucleotides not matched to a gene: 9. The CDR3 sequence is 15 residues long. The CDR3 loop is CASSPRAGLDNEQFF. The CDR3 nucleotides are TGTGCCAGCAGCCCACGAGCGGGACTCGACAATGAGCAGTTCTTC.

CDR3 in amino acids: CASSVAAVTMETQYF. CDR3 in DNA: TGTGCCAGCAGCGTAGCTGCCGTCACGATGGAGACCCAGTACTTC. The chain is built from TRBV9 and TRBJ2-5; D gene uncertain. The V gene's germline CDR1 is SGDLS and CDR2 YYNGEE. The CDR3 extends over 15 amino acids. Trimming stripped 0 bases from V and 5 bases from J, with 14 bases between.

The chain has TRBV5-1 and TRBJ2-7; 8 bases line up with TRBD1. Looked up from germline, CDR1 is SGHRS and CDR2 is YFSETQ. With 8 bases clipped from V and 3 bases from J, the junction kept 10 bases outside the gene matches. CDR3 length equals 14 residues. CDR3 in amino acids: CASTPGQVDYEQYF. CDR3 DNA sequence: TGCGCCAGTACCCCGGGACAGGTTGACTACGAGCAGTACTTC.

CDR3 DNA sequence: TGTGCCAGCAGTTCCTATAGCGGGAACCCCTACGAGCAGTACTTC. This translates into CASSSYSGNPYEQYF. The V gene is TRBV27, the J gene TRBJ2-7, with 8 bases matching TRBD2. CDR1 MNHEY and CDR2 SMNVEV come from the germline V gene (reference sequence). The trim removed 4 bases at V and 2 bases at J, leaving 7 bases unmatched. CDR3 length equals 15 residues.

This chain uses TRBV4-2 with TRBJ2-1; perhaps D is TRBD1 or TRBD2 (5 bases each). Trimming took 0 bases from V and 0 from J, leaving 18 bases between them. This CDR3 spans 19 amino acids. Germline-derived CDR1 and CDR2 are LGHNA and YNFKEQ. The CDR3, as DNA: TGTGCCAGCAGCCAAGATACAGGCCCAGGGACGAGCTCCTACAATGAGCAGTTCTTC. Encoded protein: CASSQDTGPGTSSYNEQFF.

This clonotype was detected a few times. The chain employs TRBV7-2 and TRBJ1-6, with D hard to call. Germline V gives CDR1 SGHTA, CDR2 FQGNSA. The CDR3 has 13 amino acids. The germline V and J ends were trimmed by 2 bases and 10 bases, with 9 bases remaining between them. As DNA, the CDR3 is TGTGCCAGCAGCTTAATCCTTCGGTCACCCCTCCACTTT. As protein: CASSLILRSPLHF.

There are a few counts of this clonotype. This chain connects TRBV19 to TRBJ2-7; D possibly corresponds to TRBD2 (6 bases). This CDR3 has 16 residues. Per germline, CDR1 LNHDA and CDR2 SQIVND (reference sequence). Trimming took 0 bases from V and 2 from J, leaving 14 bases between them. Here the CDR3 reads CASSIEGLGSTYEQYF. CDR3 sequence (DNA): TGTGCCAGTAGTATAGAGGGACTGGGATCCACCTACGAGCAGTACTTC.

The chain recombines TRBV6-2 or TRBV6-3 with TRBJ2-7; a possible D gene is TRBD2 (5 bases). The CDR3 is 13 amino acids. Germline CDR1 reads MNHEY; CDR2 reads SVGEGT. Deletions cut 5 bases from V and 4 bases from J, with 12 bases between. The CDR3, as DNA: TGTGCCAGCAGTGCCCCCAGCGGATACGAGCAGTACTTC. Translated: CASSAPSGYEQYF.

In this sample, this clonotype turned up many times. This rearrangement joins TRBV18 to TRBJ2-3; 7 bases match TRBD2. The germline CDR1 and CDR2 sequences are KGHSH and LQKENI. The junction had 8 bases not matched to a gene; V was cut back by 2 bases and J by 0 bases. The CDR3 consists of 17 residues. The CDR3, as DNA: TGTGCCAGCTCACCAACGGGAGGAACCTCTAGCACAGATACGCAGTATTTT. It is translated as CASSPTGGTSSTDTQYF. The variable domain in full, completed from reference TRBV18 and TRBJ2-3, reads NAGVMQNPRHLVRRRGQEARLRCSPMKGHSHVYWYRQLPEEGLKFMVYLQKENIIDESGMPKERFSAEFPKEGPSILRIQQVVRGDSAAYFCASSPTGGTSSTDTQYFGPGTRLTVL.

A few counts support this clonotype. J is TRBJ1-1 and V is TRBV6-2 or TRBV6-3, with D perhaps matching TRBD1 (5 bases). Germline assignment: CDR1 MNHEY and CDR2 SVGEGT. CDR3 length: 16 residues. Trimming pared 5 bases from V and 0 bases from J, leaving 16 bases between. The CDR3 nucleotides read TGTGCCAGCAGTGTTGGGGCAGTATCGATGAACACTGAAGCTTTCTTT. This gives the protein CASSVGAVSMNTEAFF.

The chain couples TRBV4-1 to TRBJ1-4; D possibly corresponds to TRBD1 (5 bases). The CDR3 consists of 13 residues. The V and J ends lost 1 base and 8 bases respectively, with 8 bases between them. The germline gives CDR1 MGHRA, CDR2 YSYEKL. The CDR3, as DNA: TGCGCCAGCAGCCAAGGACAGTGGGAAAAACTGTTTTTT. Translated: CASSQGQWEKLFF.

This clonotype was counted many times. Germline and junction disagree at one end, which may indicate a read error. The rearrangement links TRBV5-1 to TRBJ2-4, with D possibly called TRBD1 or TRBD2 (5 bases each). Germline V CDR1 and CDR2: SGHRS, YFSETQ. CDR3 length: 15 residues. Written as DNA, the CDR3 is TGTGCCAGCAGCGGAACGGGGCTTTTAGAAAACATTCAGTACTTC. Its translation is CASSGTGLLENIQYF.

This clonotype was detected many times. The rearrangement links TRBV20-1 to TRBJ2-1, with 9 bases matching TRBD2. Trimming cost V 0 bases and J 5 bases; bases outside gene matches: 8. The CDR3 totals 16 residues. Germline V gene sequence: CDR1 DFQATT, CDR2 SNEGSKA (reference sequence). Here the CDR3 DNA reads TGCAGTGCTAGAGATTGGAGGGCTAGCGGGGACAATGAGCAGTTCTTC. As protein: CSARDWRASGDNEQFF.

This clonotype was counted many times. This rearrangement joins TRBV6-1 to TRBJ2-7, with a tentative D call TRBD2 (6 bases). From germline, CDR1 is MNHNS and CDR2 SASEGT. The CDR3 has 12 residues. V gave up 7 bases and J gave up 7 bases, with 14 bases separating them. The CDR3 sequence is CASNQGAGEQYF. The CDR3 DNA sequence: TGTGCCAGCAACCAGGGTGCGGGGGAGCAGTACTTC.

This clonotype has only a few counts. J is TRBJ2-5 and V is TRBV12-3 or TRBV12-4; D gene uncertain. The germline V and J ends were trimmed by 6 bases and 5 bases, with 13 bases remaining between them. The CDR3 contains 13 residues. CDR3 bases: TGTGCCAGCAGCCAAGGGATCGGGGAGACCCAGTACTTC. Translation gives CASSQGIGETQYF.

The J gene is TRBJ1-4, the V gene TRBV20-1; no clear D gene. The V and J ends lost 2 bases and 0 bases respectively, with 7 bases between them. The CDR3 length is 14 residues. The germline CDR1 and CDR2 sequences are DFQATT and SNEGSKA (reference sequence). In nucleotides, the CDR3 is TGCAGTGCTAGACCGTCTGCAACTAATGAAAAACTGTTTTTT. Translating it yields CSARPSATNEKLFF.

This chain links TRBV12-3 or TRBV12-4 with TRBJ2-1; TRBD2 matches 11 bases. V lost 6 bases and J lost 8; bases outside the gene matches: 12. This CDR3 spans 16 amino acids. The CDR3 nucleotides are TGTGCCAGCAGGCCGACTAGCGGGGATAGAAGAGATGAGCAGTTCTTC. This sequence encodes CASRPTSGDRRDEQFF.

The V gene is TRBV7-9, the J gene TRBJ1-1, with a weak D call TRBD1 (5 bases). Germline-derived CDR1 and CDR2 are SEHNR and FQNEAQ (reference sequence). Deletions cut 4 bases from V and 7 bases from J, with 10 bases between. This CDR3 comprises 12 residues. The CDR3, as DNA: TGTGCCAGCAGCTCCGGGGCGGGTGAAGCTTTCTTT. The encoded protein is CASSSGAGEAFF.

The genes are TRBV12-3 or TRBV12-4 and TRBJ2-7; 14 bases match TRBD2. The CDR3 runs to 16 residues. With V trimmed by 7 bases and J by 1 base, 6 bases remained unmatched. CDR3 nucleotide sequence: TGTGCCAGCACCGGGACTAGCGGGAGTTGGTCCTACGAGCAGTACTTC. This gives the protein CASTGTSGSWSYEQYF.

At least ten counts were recorded for this clonotype. The chain recombines TRBV27 with TRBJ1-2, with 8 positions matching TRBD1. The CDR3 consists of 15 residues. The V and J ends lost 0 bases and 8 bases, in that order; junction bases with no gene match: 8. Germline V gene sequence: CDR1 MNHEY, CDR2 SMNVEV (reference sequence). The CDR3 is CASSLSTTGVFGYTF. CDR3 DNA sequence: TGTGCCAGCAGTTTATCGACGACAGGGGTGTTCGGCTACACCTTC.

This clonotype was seen ten or more times. The chain combines TRBV28 with TRBJ2-1; TRBD1 is a possible D gene (5 bases). The CDR3 has 13 amino acids. Between the trimmed V and J ends, which lost 6 bases and 4 bases, there was a span of 10 bases. Germline V lookup: CDR1 MDHEN, CDR2 SYDVKM. The DNA for the CDR3 is TGTGCCAGCAGCCCGACAGCGTACAATGAGCAGTTCTTC. Amino acid sequence: CASSPTAYNEQFF.

The rearrangement uses TRBV27 and TRBJ2-1, with TRBD2 identical over 7 bases. Trimming took 5 bases from V and 0 from J; bases not matched to a gene: 1. The CDR3 spans 14 residues. Germline V lookup: CDR1 MNHEY, CDR2 SMNVEV (reference sequence). This CDR3 reads CASSGGDSYNEQFF. The CDR3 DNA follows: TGTGCCAGCAGTGGGGGGGACTCCTACAATGAGCAGTTCTTC.